This passage covers 5 T cell receptor beta chains from one sample sequenced in a study of cytomegalovirus exposure and HLA in healthy donors. Data came from immunoSEQ multiplex PCR; TCRdb stores just in-frame clones and leaves some out. The data show approximately 58,000 clones, 90% to 95% seen once. What was sequenced was PBMCs. These receptors were obtained from a woman between 18 and 30 years old in good health and CMV-seropositive.

The CDR3 reads CASSLDRPDTGELFF. The CDR3 DNA sequence: TGTGCCAGCAGCTTAGACAGGCCCGACACCGGGGAGCTGTTTTTT. V is TRBV7-3 and J is TRBJ2-2, with TRBD1 as a possible D gene (6 bases). V lost 2 bases and J lost 3, with 10 bases in between. This CDR3 is built from 15 residues. From germline, CDR1 is SGHTA and CDR2 FQGTGA.

The table lists this clone with a count of one. The chain carries TRBV28 and TRBJ2-5; TRBD1 matches 9 bases. Germline CDR1 and CDR2: MDHEN and SYDVKM. V was pared by 8 bases and J by 4 bases, with 14 bases of the junction left unmatched. This CDR3 has 16 residues. CDR3 region: CASQKTRTGVSETQYF. CDR3 sequence (DNA): TGTGCCAGCCAAAAGACGAGGACAGGGGTTTCAGAGACCCAGTACTTC.

V usage is TRBV19 and J usage is TRBJ2-1; D uncertain. Germline values: CDR1 LNHDA, CDR2 SQIVND (reference sequence). This CDR3 is 16 amino acids long. Trimming left V 3 bases short and J 5 bases short, with 17 bases between. The CDR3, as DNA: TGTGCCAGTAGTATGTGGATCCCAGGCAGGAACAATGAGCAGTTCTTC. This translates into CASSMWIPGRNNEQFF.

The chain is built from TRBV19 and TRBJ2-5, with a weak D call TRBD1 (8 bases). Germline CDR1 is LNHDA and CDR2 is SQIVND (reference sequence). V gave up 5 bases and J gave up 5 bases, with 15 bases separating them. This CDR3 is built from 14 residues. The CDR3, as DNA: TGTGCCAGTAGTCAGGGGGCGGGGGAGGAGACCCAGTACTTC. Translation: CASSQGAGEETQYF.

The rearrangement joins TRBV28 to TRBJ1-2; D might be TRBD1 (5 bases). The CDR3 is 18 amino acids. Germline CDR1 and CDR2: MDHEN and SYDVKM. The V gene lost 2 bases and the J gene lost 5 bases, with 24 bases spanning the gap. CDR3 nucleotide sequence: TGTGCCAGCAGTTTAGGCGGGGGAGGGGACGGAATGTTGTATGGCTACACCTTC. This encodes CASSLGGGGDGMLYGYTF.